This T cell receptor beta chain was obtained from a study of T cell changes during pregnancy in multiple sclerosis. The CDR3 is 12 residues long. In germline, CDR1 is MDHEN, CDR2 SYDVKM. V was shortened by 4 bases and J by 6 bases, with 6 bases between the two germline ends. Generated by immunoSEQ multiplex PCR, the TCRdb table keeps only in-frame clones and is missing some. This sample has tens of thousands of clones; 94% occur once, and the top ten carry roughly 2.5%. V is TRBV28 and J is TRBJ2-2, with D hard to call. Source: peripheral blood, taken in the third trimester of pregnancy. The sequence was obtained from a female donor with multiple sclerosis, enrolled in a pregnancy study. For the CDR3, the DNA is TGTGCCAGCAGTTACAACCCCGGGGAGCTGTTTTTT. Translating gives CASSYNPGELFF.